The 17 T cell receptor beta chains given below trace back to one sample, sequenced in a study of T cells after yellow fever vaccination. One entry per CDR3 protein, called by TCRdb with MiXCR from the 5' RACE reads. Here the sample spans about 340,000 distinct CDR3 sequences, about 12% being singletons. Here the sequenced sample was CD4+ T cells sorted from PBMCs, taken 15 days after the yellow fever booster vaccination. These receptors all come from a man aged 18 to 35 who received the YFV17D yellow fever vaccine.

This clonotype was recorded at least ten times. The chain carries TRBV10-3 and TRBJ2-5; TRBD2 matches at 7 bases. With 8 bases clipped from V and 0 bases from J, the junction kept 9 bases outside the gene matches. Germline CDR1 and CDR2: ENHRY and SYGVKD. The CDR3 is 15 residues long. CDR3 DNA: TGTGCCATCCGGTCGGGAGGCGGGGACCAAGAGACCCAGTACTTC. Its protein is CAIRSGGGDQETQYF.

This clonotype was detected a few times. The rearrangement joins TRBV7-2 to TRBJ1-2, with D maybe TRBD1 (6 bases). Germline CDR1 reads SGHTA; CDR2 reads FQGNSA. Trimming took 5 bases from V and 4 from J, leaving 20 bases between them. The CDR3 contains 16 residues. CDR3 protein: CASSQGPHDVSYGYTF. For the CDR3, the DNA is TGTGCCAGCAGCCAGGGGCCACACGATGTGAGCTATGGCTACACCTTC.

This clonotype was seen repeatedly, ten times or more. The chain is built from TRBV12-3 or TRBV12-4 and TRBJ1-1; 9 bases align to TRBD1. The CDR3 loop spans 14 amino acids. J lost 4 bases, V lost 5 bases, and 5 bases had no gene match. This CDR3 is CASSPGQGITEAFF. Written as DNA, the CDR3 is TGTGCCAGCAGTCCGGGACAGGGAATCACTGAAGCTTTCTTT.

This clonotype was counted a few times. The CDR3 bases are TGTGCCAGCAGCCCCAGGGGGCAGGGGATACACGAGCAGTACTTC. As protein: CASSPRGQGIHEQYF. This sequence joins TRBV7-3 and TRBJ2-7; TRBD1 aligns across 8 bases. The CDR3 covers 15 residues. V lost 5 bases to trimming and J lost 5 bases; unmatched junction nucleotides: 11. Germline CDR1 is SGHTA and CDR2 is FQGTGA.

The CDR3 sequence: CASSLWDRVPGELFF. The CDR3, as DNA: TGTGCCAGCAGCCTATGGGACAGGGTTCCCGGGGAGCTGTTTTTT. The gene calls are TRBV14 and TRBJ2-2, with 9 bases lining up with TRBD1. Germline CDR1 SGHDN, CDR2 FVKESK. The CDR3 extends over 15 amino acids. The trim removed 4 bases at V and 6 bases at J, leaving 6 bases unmatched. Combining the CDR3 with reference TRBV14 and TRBJ2-2 gives the whole variable domain EAGVTQFPSHSVIEKGQTVTLRCDPISGHDNLYWYRRVMGKEIKFLLHFVKESKQDESGMPNNRFLAERTGGTYSTLKVQPAELEDSGVYFCASSLWDRVPGELFFGEGSRLTVL.

This clonotype was counted only a few times. This CDR3 reads CASSEYGTGANVLTF. The CDR3 DNA reads as TGCGCCAGCAGTGAGTACGGCACCGGGGCCAACGTCCTGACTTTC. V gene TRBV10-2 combines with J gene TRBJ2-6; D call uncertain. Deletions cut 1 base from V and 4 bases from J, with 8 bases between. This CDR3 has 15 amino acids. CDR1 is WSHSY and CDR2 is SAAADI in the germline V gene.

This clonotype was recorded a few times. The chain joins TRBV20-1 to TRBJ1-2, with D uncertain. Trimming cost V 0 bases and J 5 bases, with 13 bases left between them. CDR1 and CDR2 from the germline V gene are DFQATT and SNEGSKA (reference sequence). This CDR3 is built from 14 residues. CDR3 region: CSARDSETVYGYTF. The DNA for the CDR3 is TGCAGTGCTAGAGATTCGGAAACAGTTTATGGCTACACCTTC.

The chain combines TRBV2 with TRBJ2-1; D unclear. CDR3 length equals 12 residues. Trimming cost V 1 base and J 14 bases, with 12 bases left between them. Per the germline V gene, CDR1 is SNHLY and CDR2 is FYNNEI. The DNA of the CDR3 is TGTGCCAGCAGTGAAGTCGAGTCGACGAAGTTCTTC. Encoded protein: CASSEVESTKFF.

The rearrangement joins TRBV5-1 to TRBJ2-7; D is undetermined. V lost 1 base, J lost 6 bases, and 14 bases lay in between. Germline CDR1 is SGHRS and CDR2 is YFSETQ. The length of the CDR3 is 14 residues. The CDR3 spells CASSLRVGLGEQYF. DNA for the CDR3: TGCGCCAGCAGCTTGCGGGTGGGTCTAGGCGAGCAGTACTTC.

The chain employs TRBV6-2 or TRBV6-3 and TRBJ2-5; no clear D gene. Per the germline V gene, CDR1 is MNHEY and CDR2 is SVGEGT. Trimming removed 2 bases from V and 2 bases from J, with 6 bases in between. This CDR3 comprises 13 residues. The CDR3 region is CASSYMRQETQYF. CDR3 in DNA: TGTGCCAGCAGTTACATGCGGCAAGAGACCCAGTACTTC.

The chain carries TRBV6-1 and TRBJ1-2; D gene ambiguous. V was cut by 4 bases and J by 6 bases, with 12 bases left in between. Germline V gene data show CDR1 as MNHNS and CDR2 as SASEGT. The CDR3 totals 13 residues. The CDR3, as DNA: TGTGCCAGCAGTGGCAACACGTTGGATGGCTACACCTTC. Translated: CASSGNTLDGYTF.

The chain uses TRBV27 and TRBJ2-4, with 9 positions matching TRBD1. The CDR3 extends over 16 amino acids. After removal of 8 bases from V and 5 bases from J, the junction contained 13 bases not matched to a gene. Germline V gene sequence: CDR1 MNHEY, CDR2 SMNVEV (reference sequence). CDR3 in amino acids: CASSDTQGAPQNIQYF. The DNA of the CDR3 is TGTGCCAGCTCCGACACACAGGGGGCCCCCCAAAACATTCAGTACTTC.

The chain has TRBV6-2 or TRBV6-3 and TRBJ2-4; 11 bases are a match to TRBD2. With V trimmed by 6 bases and J by 4 bases, 2 bases remained unmatched. Looked up from germline, CDR1 is MNHEY and CDR2 is SVGEGT. This CDR3 comprises 14 residues. The CDR3 DNA sequence: TGTGCCAGCAGAGGACTAGCGGGTAAAAACATTCAGTACTTC. Translated, it gives CASRGLAGKNIQYF.

This chain connects TRBV7-2 to TRBJ2-4; tentative D call: TRBD2 (7 bases). From germline, CDR1 is SGHTA and CDR2 FQGNSA. Trimming cost V 1 base and J 7 bases, with 14 bases left between them. The CDR3 spans 15 residues. The CDR3 DNA reads TGTGCCAGCAGCTTAGGTCGGGGGGCGGGCAACATTCAGTACTTC. Translating gives CASSLGRGAGNIQYF.

The table lists this clonotype with a few counts. V is TRBV18 and J is TRBJ2-1; a weak D match, TRBD2 (5 bases). The germline V gene encodes CDR1 KGHSH and CDR2 LQKENI. CDR3 length: 14 residues. Trimming took 3 bases from V and 5 from J, leaving 11 bases between them. CDR3: CASSPRVIDNEQFF. The CDR3 DNA sequence: TGTGCCAGCTCACCGCGGGTTATCGACAATGAGCAGTTCTTC.

This clonotype came up a few times. The genes are TRBV6-2 or TRBV6-3 and TRBJ2-3; D is unclear. The CDR3 length is 14 residues. CDR1 is MNHEY, CDR2 SVGEGT, per germline. V was trimmed by 6 bases and J by 3 bases, leaving 13 bases between them. The CDR3, as DNA: TGTGCCAGCAGCACACGCGTCCCAACAGATACGCAGTATTTT. Its protein is CASSTRVPTDTQYF.

J is TRBJ2-3 and V is TRBV10-3; D tentatively reads TRBD1 or TRBD2 (5 bases each). Deletions cut 6 bases from V and 0 bases from J, with 10 bases between. The CDR3 totals 14 residues. The germline V gene encodes CDR1 ENHRY and CDR2 SYGVKD. CDR3 coding DNA: TGTGCCATCAGAGGGACGGGAAGCACAGATACGCAGTATTTT. Translated: CAIRGTGSTDTQYF.